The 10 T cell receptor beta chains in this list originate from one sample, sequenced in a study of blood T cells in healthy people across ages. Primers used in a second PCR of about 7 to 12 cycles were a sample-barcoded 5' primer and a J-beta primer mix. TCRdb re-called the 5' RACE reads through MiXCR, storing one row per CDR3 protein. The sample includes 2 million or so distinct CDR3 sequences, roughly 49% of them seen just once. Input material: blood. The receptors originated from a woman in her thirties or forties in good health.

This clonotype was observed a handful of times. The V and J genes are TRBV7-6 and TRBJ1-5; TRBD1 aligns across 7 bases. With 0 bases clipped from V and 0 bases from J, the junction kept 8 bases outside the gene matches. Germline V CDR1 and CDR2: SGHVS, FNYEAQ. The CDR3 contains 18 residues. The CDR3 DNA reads TGTGCCAGCAGCTTAGCTCCCCCAGGGGGTAATAGCAATCAGCCCCAGCATTTT. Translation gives CASSLAPPGGNSNQPQHF.

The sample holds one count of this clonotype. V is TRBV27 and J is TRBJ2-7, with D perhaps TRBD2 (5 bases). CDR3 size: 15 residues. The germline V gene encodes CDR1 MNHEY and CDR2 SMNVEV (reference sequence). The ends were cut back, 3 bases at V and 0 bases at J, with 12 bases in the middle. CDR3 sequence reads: CASSFRSAGSYEQYF. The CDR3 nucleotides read TGTGCCAGCAGTTTTCGGTCCGCGGGCTCCTACGAGCAGTACTTC.

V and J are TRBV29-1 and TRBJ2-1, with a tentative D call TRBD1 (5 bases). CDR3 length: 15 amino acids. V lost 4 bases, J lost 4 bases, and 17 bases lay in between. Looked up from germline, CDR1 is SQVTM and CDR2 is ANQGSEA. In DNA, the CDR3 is TGCAGCGTTGGGGAAGGGGCTAGAAAATACAATGAGCAGTTCTTC. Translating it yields CSVGEGARKYNEQFF.

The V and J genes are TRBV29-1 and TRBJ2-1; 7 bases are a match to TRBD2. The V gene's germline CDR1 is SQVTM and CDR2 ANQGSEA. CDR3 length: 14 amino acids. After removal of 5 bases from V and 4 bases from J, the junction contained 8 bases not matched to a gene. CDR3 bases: TGCAGCGTTCGGGGACTAACGGGATACAATGAGCAGTTCTTC. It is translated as CSVRGLTGYNEQFF.

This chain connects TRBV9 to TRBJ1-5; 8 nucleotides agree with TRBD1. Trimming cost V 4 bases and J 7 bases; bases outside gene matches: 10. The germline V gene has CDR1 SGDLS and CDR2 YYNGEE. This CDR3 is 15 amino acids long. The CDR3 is CASSPLNRGDQPQHF. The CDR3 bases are TGTGCCAGCAGCCCTCTTAACAGGGGGGACCAGCCCCAGCATTTT.

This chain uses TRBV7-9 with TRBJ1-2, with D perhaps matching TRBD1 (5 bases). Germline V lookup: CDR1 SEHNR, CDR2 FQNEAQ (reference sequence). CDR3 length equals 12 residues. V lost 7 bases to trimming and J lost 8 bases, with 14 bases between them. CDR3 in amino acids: CASTTPGHGYTF. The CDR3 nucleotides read TGTGCCAGCACCACCCCGGGGCACGGCTACACCTTC.

The CDR3 nucleotides are TGTGCCAGCAACCTGGGGGACATTCTTTACGAGCAGTACTTC. Its translation: CASNLGDILYEQYF. This chain connects TRBV5-6 to TRBJ2-7, with a weak D call TRBD1 (6 bases). Germline CDR1 SGHDT, CDR2 YYEEEE. Between the trimmed V and J ends, which lost 6 bases and 4 bases, there was a span of 17 bases. The CDR3 extends over 14 amino acids.

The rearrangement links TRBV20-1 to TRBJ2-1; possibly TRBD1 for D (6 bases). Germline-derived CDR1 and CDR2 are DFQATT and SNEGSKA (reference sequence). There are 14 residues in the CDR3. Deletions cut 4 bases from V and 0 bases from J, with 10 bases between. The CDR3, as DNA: TGCAGTGCTACGGACAGCACCTCCTACAATGAGCAGTTCTTC. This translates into CSATDSTSYNEQFF.

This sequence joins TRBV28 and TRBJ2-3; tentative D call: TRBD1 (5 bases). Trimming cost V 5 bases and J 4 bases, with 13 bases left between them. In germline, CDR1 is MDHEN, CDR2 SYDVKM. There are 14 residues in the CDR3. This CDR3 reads CASSAPGIADTQYF. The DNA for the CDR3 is TGTGCCAGCAGTGCGCCAGGGATTGCAGATACGCAGTATTTT. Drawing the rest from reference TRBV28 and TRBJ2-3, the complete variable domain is DVKVTQSSRYLVKRTGEKVFLECVQDMDHENMFWYRQDPGLGLRLIYFSYDVKMKEKGDIPEGYSVSREKKERFSLILESASTNQTSMYLCASSAPGIADTQYFGPGTRLTVL.

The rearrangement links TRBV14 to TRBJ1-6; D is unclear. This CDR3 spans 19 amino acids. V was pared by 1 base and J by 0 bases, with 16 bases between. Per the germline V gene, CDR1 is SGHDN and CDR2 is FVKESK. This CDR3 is CASSQAFTLVGSYNSPLHF. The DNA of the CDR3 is TGTGCCAGCAGCCAAGCTTTCACGCTGGTCGGCTCCTATAATTCACCCCTCCACTTT. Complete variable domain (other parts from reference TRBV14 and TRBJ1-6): EAGVTQFPSHSVIEKGQTVTLRCDPISGHDNLYWYRRVMGKEIKFLLHFVKESKQDESGMPNNRFLAERTGGTYSTLKVQPAELEDSGVYFCASSQAFTLVGSYNSPLHFGNGTRLTVT.